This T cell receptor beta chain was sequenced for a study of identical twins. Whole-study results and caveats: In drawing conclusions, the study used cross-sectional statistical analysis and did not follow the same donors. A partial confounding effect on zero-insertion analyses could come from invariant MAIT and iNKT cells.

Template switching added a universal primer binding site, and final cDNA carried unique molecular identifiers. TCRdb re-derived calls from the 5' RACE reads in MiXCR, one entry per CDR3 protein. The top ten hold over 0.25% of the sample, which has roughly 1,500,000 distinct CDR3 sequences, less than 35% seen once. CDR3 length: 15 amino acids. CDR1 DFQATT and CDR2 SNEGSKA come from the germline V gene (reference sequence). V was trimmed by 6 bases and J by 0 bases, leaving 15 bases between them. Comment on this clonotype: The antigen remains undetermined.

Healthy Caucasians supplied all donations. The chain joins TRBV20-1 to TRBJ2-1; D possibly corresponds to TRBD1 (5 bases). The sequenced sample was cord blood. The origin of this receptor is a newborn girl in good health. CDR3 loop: CSAKGRKSSYNEQFF. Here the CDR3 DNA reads TGCAGTGCCAAGGGGCGGAAATCCTCCTACAATGAGCAGTTCTTC.